The 10 T cell receptor beta chains given below trace back to one sample, sequenced in a study of coeliac disease. Only in-frame clones appear in the TCRdb table, and some are missing; sequencing was by immunoSEQ multiplex PCR. The table lists 4,000 to 4,500 clones, around three fifths of them singletons, with approximately 23% in the top ten. Sequenced input: lymphocytes from the gut lamina propria. These receptors all stem from a woman under 40 without celiac disease.

J is TRBJ2-3 and V is TRBV5-1, with 7 bases lining up with TRBD2. J gave up 7 bases and V 1 base, and 12 bases lay outside the gene matches. The CDR3 contains 16 residues. Germline V gene data show CDR1 as SGHRS and CDR2 as YFSETQ. In DNA, the CDR3 is TGCGCCAGCAGCTTGACAGGCAACCCGGGACTATATACGCAGTATTTT. This encodes CASSLTGNPGLYTQYF.

The chain links TRBV28 to TRBJ1-2; 7 nucleotides match TRBD1. The CDR3 covers 13 residues. Trimming cost V 3 bases and J 5 bases; bases outside gene matches: 3. Germline V gene data show CDR1 as MDHEN and CDR2 as SYDVKM. The CDR3 sequence is CASSFPQGYGYTF. The CDR3 DNA sequence: TGTGCCAGCAGTTTCCCACAGGGGTATGGCTACACCTTC.

The chain recombines TRBV7-9 with TRBJ1-1; the match to TRBD1 covers 7 bases. Germline values: CDR1 SEHNR, CDR2 FQNEAQ (reference sequence). The CDR3 spans 14 residues. Unmatched junction bases numbered 4, after V lost 5 bases and J lost 1 base. CDR3 sequence reads: CASSLGQKNTEAFF. CDR3 in DNA: TGTGCCAGCAGCCTGGGACAGAAGAACACTGAAGCTTTCTTT.

V gene TRBV18 combines with J gene TRBJ2-7, with a weak D call TRBD1 (6 bases). Germline V gene lookup returns CDR1 KGHSH and CDR2 LQKENI. The CDR3 is 14 residues long. V lost 3 bases, J lost 0 bases, and 9 bases lay in between. Written as DNA, the CDR3 is TGTGCCAGCTCACCCTGGACAGACTCCTACGAGCAGTACTTC. It codes for CASSPWTDSYEQYF.

This rearrangement joins TRBV6-5 to TRBJ2-1; D not certain. From germline, CDR1 is MNHEY and CDR2 SVGAGI. Trimming removed 3 bases at V and 7 bases at J, with 4 bases between. The CDR3 is 11 residues long. The CDR3 protein is CASSYTNEQFF. The CDR3, as DNA: TGTGCCAGCAGTTATACTAATGAGCAGTTCTTC.

This chain joins TRBV7-2 and TRBJ2-7; 8 bases agree with TRBD1. This CDR3 has 15 residues. Germline V lookup: CDR1 SGHTA, CDR2 FQGNSA. The V segment lost 8 bases and the J segment 0 bases; nucleotides outside the gene matches: 9. This CDR3 is CASRGPGQGSYEQYF. The CDR3 nucleotides are TGTGCCAGCCGCGGCCCTGGACAGGGCTCCTACGAGCAGTACTTC.

This chain uses TRBV28 with TRBJ2-3; possibly TRBD2 for D (6 bases). Trimming removed 8 bases from V and 0 bases from J, with 9 bases in between. Germline V CDR1 and CDR2: MDHEN, SYDVKM. This CDR3 is 13 amino acids long. This chain's CDR3 is CASRRDSTDTQYF. Written as DNA, the CDR3 is TGTGCCAGCCGGCGGGATAGCACAGATACGCAGTATTTT.

The J gene is TRBJ1-6, the V gene TRBV13; a possible D gene is TRBD1 (5 bases). V was cut by 1 base and J by 6 bases, with 10 bases left in between. The CDR3 consists of 15 residues. Germline assignment: CDR1 PRHDT and CDR2 FYEKMQ (reference sequence). CDR3 sequence: CASSLAGRANSPLHF. DNA of the CDR3: TGTGCCAGCAGCTTAGCTGGCAGGGCTAATTCACCCCTCCACTTT.

This chain joins TRBV27 and TRBJ1-5, with D maybe TRBD1 (6 bases). The CDR3 contains 19 residues. The V end was cut by 3 bases, the J end by 1 base, with 22 bases between. Germline V CDR1 and CDR2: MNHEY, SMNVEV (reference sequence). The CDR3 coding sequence is TGTGCCAGCAGTTTCCCCCCCCGACAAGGGGGTGAGAGCAATCAGCCCCAGCATTTT. Protein: CASSFPPRQGGESNQPQHF.

This clone showed up just once. This chain connects TRBV5-6 to TRBJ1-2, with D perhaps TRBD1 (6 bases). The CDR3 covers 15 residues. Looked up from germline, CDR1 is SGHDT and CDR2 is YYEEEE. The V gene lost 5 bases and the J gene lost 4 bases, with 18 bases spanning the gap. For the CDR3, the DNA is TGTGCCAGCAGGGACGACAGGTTCTCCCTCTATGGCTACACCTTC. Its protein is CASRDDRFSLYGYTF.